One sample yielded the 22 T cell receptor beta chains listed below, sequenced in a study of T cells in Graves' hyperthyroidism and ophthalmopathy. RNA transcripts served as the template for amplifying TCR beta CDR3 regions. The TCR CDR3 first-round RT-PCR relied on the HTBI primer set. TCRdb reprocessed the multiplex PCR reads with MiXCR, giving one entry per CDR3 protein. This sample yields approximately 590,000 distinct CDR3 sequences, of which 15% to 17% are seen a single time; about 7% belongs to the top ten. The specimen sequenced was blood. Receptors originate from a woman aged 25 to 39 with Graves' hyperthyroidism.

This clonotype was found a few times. The CDR3 nucleotides are TGTGCCAGCAGCGACTTCAGGTCCTCTGGAAACACCATATATTTT. Translating gives CASSDFRSSGNTIYF. The V gene is TRBV7-9, the J gene TRBJ1-3; D remains ambiguous. The CDR3 covers 15 residues. V lost 5 bases, J lost 0 bases, and 11 bases lay in between. CDR1 and CDR2 from the germline V gene are SEHNR and FQNEAQ (reference sequence).

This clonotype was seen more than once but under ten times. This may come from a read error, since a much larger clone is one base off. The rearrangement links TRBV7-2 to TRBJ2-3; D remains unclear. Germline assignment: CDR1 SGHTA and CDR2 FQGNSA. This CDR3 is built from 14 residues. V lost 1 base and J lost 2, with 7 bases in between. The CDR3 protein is CASSLVGYTDTQYF. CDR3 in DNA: TGTGCCAGCAGCTTAGTGGGTTACACAGATACGCAGTATTTT.

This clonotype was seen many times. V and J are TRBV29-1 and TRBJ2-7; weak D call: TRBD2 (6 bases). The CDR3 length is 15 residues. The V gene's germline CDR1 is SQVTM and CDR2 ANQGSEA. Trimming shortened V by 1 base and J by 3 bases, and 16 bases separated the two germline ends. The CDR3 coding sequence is TGCAGCGTTGAAGCCCCAGGGACTCCAGACTACGAGCAGTACTTC. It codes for CSVEAPGTPDYEQYF.

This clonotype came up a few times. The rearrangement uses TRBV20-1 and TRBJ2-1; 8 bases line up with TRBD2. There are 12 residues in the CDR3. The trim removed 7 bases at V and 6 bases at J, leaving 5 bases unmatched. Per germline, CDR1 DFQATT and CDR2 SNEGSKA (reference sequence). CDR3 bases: TGCAGTGTTCGGACTAGCATCAATGAGCAGTTCTTC. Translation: CSVRTSINEQFF.

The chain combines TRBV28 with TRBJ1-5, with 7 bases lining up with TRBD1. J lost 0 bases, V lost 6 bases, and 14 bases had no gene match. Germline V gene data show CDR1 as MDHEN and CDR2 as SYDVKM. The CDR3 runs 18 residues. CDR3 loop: CASRALGTVSNSNQPQHF. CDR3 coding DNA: TGTGCCAGCAGGGCTCTCGGGACAGTTAGCAATAGCAATCAGCCCCAGCATTTT. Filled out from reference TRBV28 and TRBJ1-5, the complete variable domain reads DVKVTQSSRYLVKRTGEKVFLECVQDMDHENMFWYRQDPGLGLRLIYFSYDVKMKEKGDIPEGYSVSREKKERFSLILESASTNQTSMYLCASRALGTVSNSNQPQHFGDGTRLSIL.

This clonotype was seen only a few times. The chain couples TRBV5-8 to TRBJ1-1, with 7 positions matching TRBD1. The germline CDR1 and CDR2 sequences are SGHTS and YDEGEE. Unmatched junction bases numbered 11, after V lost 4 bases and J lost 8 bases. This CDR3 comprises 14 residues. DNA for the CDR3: TGTGCCAGCAGCGCCGGGACAGTGGCGGCGGAAGCTTTCTTT. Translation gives CASSAGTVAAEAFF.

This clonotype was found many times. The CDR3 spells CASSSRGSGLKTDTQYF. As DNA, the CDR3 is TGTGCCAGCAGCTCCCGGGGTAGCGGGCTAAAAACAGATACGCAGTATTTT. V is TRBV7-4 and J is TRBJ2-3; 7 nucleotides agree with TRBD2. The CDR3 sequence is 17 residues long. V was clipped by 4 bases and J by 3 bases; unmatched bases: 13. Germline lookup yields CDR1 SGHVT and CDR2 SQSDAQ. Full variable domain (outside the CDR3, taken from reference TRBV7-4 and TRBJ2-3): GAGVSQSPRYKVAKRGRDVALRCDSISGHVTLYWYRQTLGQGSEVLTYSQSDAQRDKSGRPSGRFSAERPERSVSTLKIQRTEQGDSAVYLCASSSRGSGLKTDTQYFGPGTRLTVL.

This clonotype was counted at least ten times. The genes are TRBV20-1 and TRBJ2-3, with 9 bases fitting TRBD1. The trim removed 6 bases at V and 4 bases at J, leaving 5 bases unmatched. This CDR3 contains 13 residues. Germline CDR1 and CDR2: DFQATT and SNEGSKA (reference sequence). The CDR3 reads CSAERQGADTQYF. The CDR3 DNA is TGCAGTGCGGAAAGACAGGGGGCAGATACGCAGTATTTT.

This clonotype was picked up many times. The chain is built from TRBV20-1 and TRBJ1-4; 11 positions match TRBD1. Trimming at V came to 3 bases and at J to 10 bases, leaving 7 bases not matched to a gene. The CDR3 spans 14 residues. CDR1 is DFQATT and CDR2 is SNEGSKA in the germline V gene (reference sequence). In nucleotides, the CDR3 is TGCAGTGCTAGTCCGGGACAGGGGGGCGGAAAACTGTTTTTT. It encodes CSASPGQGGGKLFF.

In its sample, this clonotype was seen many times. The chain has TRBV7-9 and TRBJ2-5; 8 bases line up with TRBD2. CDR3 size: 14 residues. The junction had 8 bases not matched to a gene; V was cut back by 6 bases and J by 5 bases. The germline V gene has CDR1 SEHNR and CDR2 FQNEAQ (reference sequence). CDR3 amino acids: CASSALAAIETQYF. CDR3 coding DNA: TGTGCCAGCAGTGCACTAGCGGCTATCGAGACCCAGTACTTC.

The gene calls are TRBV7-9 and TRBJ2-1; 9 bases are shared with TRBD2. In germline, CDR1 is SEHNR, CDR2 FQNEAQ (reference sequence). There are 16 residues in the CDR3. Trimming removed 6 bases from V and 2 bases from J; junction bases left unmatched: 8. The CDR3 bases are TGTGCCAGCAGTTCACTAGCGGGCACAACCTACAATGAGCAGTTCTTC. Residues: CASSSLAGTTYNEQFF.

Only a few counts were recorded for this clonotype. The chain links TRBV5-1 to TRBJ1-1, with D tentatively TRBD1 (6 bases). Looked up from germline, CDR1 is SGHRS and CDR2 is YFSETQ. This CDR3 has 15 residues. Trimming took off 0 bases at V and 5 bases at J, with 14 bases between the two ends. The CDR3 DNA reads TGCGCCAGCAGCTTGGCGGGCGGAGGGGGGACTGAAGCTTTCTTT. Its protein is CASSLAGGGGTEAFF. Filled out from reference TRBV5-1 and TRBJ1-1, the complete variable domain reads KAGVTQTPRYLIKTRGQQVTLSCSPISGHRSVSWYQQTPGQGLQFLFEYFSETQRNKGNFPGRFSGRQFSNSRSEMNVSTLELGDSALYLCASSLAGGGGTEAFFGQGTRLTVV.

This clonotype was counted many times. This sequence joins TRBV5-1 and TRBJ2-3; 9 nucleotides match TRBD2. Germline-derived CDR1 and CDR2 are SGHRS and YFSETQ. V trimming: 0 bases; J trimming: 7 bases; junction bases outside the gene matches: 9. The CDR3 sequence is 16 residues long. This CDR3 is CASSLASSGIFNTQYF. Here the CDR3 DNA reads TGCGCCAGCAGCTTGGCCTCTAGCGGGATTTTTAATACGCAGTATTTT.

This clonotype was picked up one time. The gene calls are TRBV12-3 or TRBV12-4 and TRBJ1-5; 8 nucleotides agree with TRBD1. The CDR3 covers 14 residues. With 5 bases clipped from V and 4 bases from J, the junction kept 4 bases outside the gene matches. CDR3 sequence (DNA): TGTGCCAGCAGTCGCGGACAGGGAAATCAGCCCCAGCATTTT. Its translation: CASSRGQGNQPQHF.

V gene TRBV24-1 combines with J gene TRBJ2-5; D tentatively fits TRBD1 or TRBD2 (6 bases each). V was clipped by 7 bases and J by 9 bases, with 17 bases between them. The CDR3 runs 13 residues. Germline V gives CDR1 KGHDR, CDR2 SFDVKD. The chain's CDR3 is CATSTGLGEAQYF. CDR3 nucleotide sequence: TGTGCCACCAGCACAGGGCTAGGGGAGGCCCAGTACTTC.

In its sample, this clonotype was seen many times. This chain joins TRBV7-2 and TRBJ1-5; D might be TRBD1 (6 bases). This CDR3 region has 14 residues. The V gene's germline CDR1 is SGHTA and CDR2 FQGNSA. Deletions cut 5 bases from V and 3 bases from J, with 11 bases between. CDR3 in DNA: TGTGCCAGCAGCACCGGACAGCCCAATCAGCCCCAGCATTTT. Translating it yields CASSTGQPNQPQHF.

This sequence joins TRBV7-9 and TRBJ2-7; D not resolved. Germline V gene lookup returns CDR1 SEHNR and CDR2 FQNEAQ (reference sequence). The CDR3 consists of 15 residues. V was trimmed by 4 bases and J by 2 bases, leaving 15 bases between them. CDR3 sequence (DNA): TGTGCCAGCAGCTCCAACCGAGACACCACCTACGAGCAGTACTTC. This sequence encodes CASSSNRDTTYEQYF.

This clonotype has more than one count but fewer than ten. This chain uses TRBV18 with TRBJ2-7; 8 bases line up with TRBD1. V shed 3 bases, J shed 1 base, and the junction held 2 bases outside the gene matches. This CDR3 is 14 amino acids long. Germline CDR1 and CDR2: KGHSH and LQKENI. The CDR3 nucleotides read TGTGCCAGCTCACCCCACAGGGGGTCCTACGAGCAGTACTTC. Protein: CASSPHRGSYEQYF. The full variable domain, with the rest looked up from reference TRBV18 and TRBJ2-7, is NAGVMQNPRHLVRRRGQEARLRCSPMKGHSHVYWYRQLPEEGLKFMVYLQKENIIDESGMPKERFSAEFPKEGPSILRIQQVVRGDSAAYFCASSPHRGSYEQYFGPGTRLTVT.

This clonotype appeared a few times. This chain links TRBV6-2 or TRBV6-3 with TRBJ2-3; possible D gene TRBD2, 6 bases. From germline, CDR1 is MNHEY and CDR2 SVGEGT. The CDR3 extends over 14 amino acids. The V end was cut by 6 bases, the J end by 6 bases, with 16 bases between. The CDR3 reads CASSRDFAGDTQYF. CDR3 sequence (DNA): TGTGCCAGCAGCCGGGACTTTGCAGGGGATACGCAGTATTTT.

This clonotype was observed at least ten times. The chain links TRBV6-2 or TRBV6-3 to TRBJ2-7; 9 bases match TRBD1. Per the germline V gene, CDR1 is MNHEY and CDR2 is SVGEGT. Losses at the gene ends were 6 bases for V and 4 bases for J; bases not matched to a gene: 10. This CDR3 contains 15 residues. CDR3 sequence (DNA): TGTGCCAGCAGATACCGGGACAGGGAGATATACGAGCAGTACTTC. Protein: CASRYRDREIYEQYF.

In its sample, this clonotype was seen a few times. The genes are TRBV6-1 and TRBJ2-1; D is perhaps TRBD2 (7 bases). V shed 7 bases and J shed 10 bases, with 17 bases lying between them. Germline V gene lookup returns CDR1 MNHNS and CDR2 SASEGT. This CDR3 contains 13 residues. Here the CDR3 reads CASTTGGKGEQFF. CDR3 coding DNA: TGTGCCAGCACCACGGGGGGCAAGGGGGAGCAGTTCTTC.

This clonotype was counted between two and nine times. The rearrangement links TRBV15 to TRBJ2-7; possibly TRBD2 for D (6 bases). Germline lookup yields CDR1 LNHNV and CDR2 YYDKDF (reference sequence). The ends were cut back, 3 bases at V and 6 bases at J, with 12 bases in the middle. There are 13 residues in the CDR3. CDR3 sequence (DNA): TGTGCCACCAGCAGGGAGACTAGTATCGAGCAGTACTTC. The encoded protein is CATSRETSIEQYF.